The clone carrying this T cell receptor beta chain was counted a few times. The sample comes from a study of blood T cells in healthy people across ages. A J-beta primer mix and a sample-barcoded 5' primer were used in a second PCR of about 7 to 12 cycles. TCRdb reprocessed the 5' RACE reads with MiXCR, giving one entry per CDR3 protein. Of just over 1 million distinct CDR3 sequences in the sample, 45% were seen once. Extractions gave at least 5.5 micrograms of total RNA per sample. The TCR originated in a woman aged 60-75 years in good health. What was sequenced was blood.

CDR3 DNA: TGCAGTGCTAGAGATCCCAGGGGGCTCAACGAGCAGTACTTC. Translating it yields CSARDPRGLNEQYF. The chain links TRBV20-1 to TRBJ2-7, with TRBD1 matching 8 bases. CDR1 and CDR2 from the germline V gene are DFQATT and SNEGSKA (reference sequence). The V gene end was trimmed by 0 bases and the J gene end by 5 bases; junction bases not matched to a gene: 6. The CDR3 contains 14 residues.